The T cell receptor (beta chain) under discussion was sequenced for a study of cytomegalovirus exposure and HLA in healthy donors. For the study at large: An earlier analysis identified more than 95 million unique TCR beta sequences in 150 million to 200 million T cells. Findings and limits, study-wide: Likely technical artifact: a cluster of highly shared sequence variants. Cytomegalovirus association was listed for 170 or so TCR beta chains.

The PCR contained 60 Vbeta and 13 Jbeta primers. TCRdb's copy holds only in-frame clones and misses some; the assay was immunoSEQ multiplex PCR. The sample records around 140,000 clones, 72% being singletons. As concerns this clone: Antigen: not known.

The specimen was PBMCs. This sequence was found in a man between 50 and 59 years old in good health and CMV-seropositive.

DNA of the CDR3: TGTGCCAGTAGTTCCGACTACCCCTCCTACAATGAGCAGTTCTTC. Encoded protein: CASSSDYPSYNEQFF. The V gene is TRBV19, the J gene TRBJ2-1, with D possibly TRBD2 on 5 matching bases. From germline, CDR1 is LNHDA and CDR2 SQIVND (reference sequence). The CDR3 has 15 residues. The V end lost 5 bases, the J end lost 0 bases, and 11 bases lay between the germline ends.